Shown below are 16 T cell receptor beta chains from a single sample sequenced in a study of cytomegalovirus exposure and HLA in healthy donors. The PCR ran on 60 Vbeta and 13 Jbeta primers. Produced via immunoSEQ multiplex PCR; TCRdb's table is partial and in-frame only. Among fewer than 200,000 clones listed, about 80% were seen once. Material: PBMCs. The source is a man in his thirties or forties in good health and CMV-seronegative.

This chain uses TRBV28 with TRBJ1-5; 8 bases fit TRBD1. The CDR3 length is 13 residues. The germline CDR1 and CDR2 sequences are MDHEN and SYDVKM. The V segment lost 1 base and the J segment 9 bases; nucleotides outside the gene matches: 2. The CDR3 loop is CASSLFRGPPQHF. The CDR3 nucleotides are TGTGCCAGCAGTTTATTCAGGGGGCCGCCCCAGCATTTT. The variable domain in full, with the rest retrieved from reference TRBV28 and TRBJ1-5, is DVKVTQSSRYLVKRTGEKVFLECVQDMDHENMFWYRQDPGLGLRLIYFSYDVKMKEKGDIPEGYSVSREKKERFSLILESASTNQTSMYLCASSLFRGPPQHFGDGTRLSIL.

There are a few counts of this clone. V usage is TRBV9 and J usage is TRBJ2-5, with a possible D match to TRBD1 (6 bases). CDR3 length: 14 residues. Germline assignment: CDR1 SGDLS and CDR2 YYNGEE. Trimming took 4 bases from V and 1 from J, leaving 11 bases between them. The CDR3 here is CASSNRATQETQYF. The CDR3, as DNA: TGTGCCAGCAGCAACAGGGCTACCCAAGAGACCCAGTACTTC. Based on the CDR3 plus reference TRBV9 and TRBJ2-5, the full variable domain is DSGVTQTPKHLITATGQRVTLRCSPRSGDLSVYWYQQSLDQGLQFLIQYYNGEERAKGNILERFSAQQFPDLHSELNLSSLELGDSALYFCASSNRATQETQYFGPGTRLLVL.

This chain joins TRBV7-9 and TRBJ1-2, with D unclear. The length of the CDR3 is 14 residues. V gave up 3 bases and J gave up 4 bases, with 12 bases separating them. Germline CDR1 reads SEHNR; CDR2 reads FQNEAQ (reference sequence). The CDR3 protein is CASSLQELGYGYTF. DNA for the CDR3: TGTGCCAGCAGCTTGCAGGAATTGGGCTATGGCTACACCTTC. Full variable domain (remainder filled in from reference TRBV7-9 and TRBJ1-2): DTGVSQNPRHKITKRGQNVTFRCDPISEHNRLYWYRQTLGQGPEFLTYFQNEAQLEKSRLLSDRFSAERPKGSFSTLEIQRTEQGDSAMYLCASSLQELGYGYTFGSGTRLTVV.

The chain links TRBV5-8 to TRBJ2-7, with 7 bases that match TRBD1. V shed 2 bases and J 1 base; nucleotides not matched to a gene: 3. The CDR3 totals 14 residues. CDR1 and CDR2 (germline): SGHTS, YDEGEE. The CDR3 nucleotides read TGTGCCAGCAGCTTAGGCAGGGGGTCCTACGAGCAGTACTTC. Protein sequence: CASSLGRGSYEQYF.

In this sample, this clone turned up a few times. This chain's CDR3 is CATSRGTANYGYTF. Written as DNA, the CDR3 is TGTGCCACCAGCAGAGGGACAGCTAACTATGGCTACACCTTC. The chain has TRBV15 and TRBJ1-2; tentative D call: TRBD1 (6 bases). Per germline, CDR1 LNHNV and CDR2 YYDKDF (reference sequence). The V end lost 1 base, the J end lost 0 bases, and 6 bases lay between the germline ends. The CDR3 loop spans 14 amino acids.

This rearrangement joins TRBV2 to TRBJ1-5; 11 bases line up with TRBD1. Unmatched junction bases numbered 2, after V lost 4 bases and J lost 3 bases. Germline CDR1 reads SNHLY; CDR2 reads FYNNEI. There are 15 residues in the CDR3. The CDR3 loop is CASSGGQGDNQPQHF. The CDR3 region has the DNA TGTGCCAGCAGTGGGGGACAGGGGGACAATCAGCCCCAGCATTTT.

This clone turned up a few times. The chain joins TRBV10-3 to TRBJ1-1; maybe TRBD1 (5 bases). V lost 4 bases, J lost 2 bases, and 8 bases lay in between. This CDR3 comprises 13 residues. Germline V gene data show CDR1 as ENHRY and CDR2 as SYGVKD. CDR3 in DNA: TGTGCCATCAGTGTGACAGCAAACACTGAAGCTTTCTTT. It yields the protein CAISVTANTEAFF.

This chain links TRBV14 with TRBJ1-1, with 7 bases aligning to TRBD1. The V and J ends lost 5 bases and 1 base, in that order; junction bases with no gene match: 7. Germline V gene lookup returns CDR1 SGHDN and CDR2 FVKESK. This CDR3 spans 15 amino acids. The CDR3 reads CASSTWTGENTEAFF. The CDR3 DNA is TGTGCCAGCAGCACATGGACAGGAGAGAACACTGAAGCTTTCTTT.

The chain has TRBV4-1 and TRBJ2-1; 9 positions agree with TRBD1. Unmatched junction bases numbered 6, after V lost 2 bases and J lost 1 base. CDR3 length: 17 residues. CDR1 and CDR2 from the germline V gene are MGHRA and YSYEKL. The CDR3 is CASSQSGQGTSYNEQFF. DNA for the CDR3: TGCGCCAGCAGCCAATCCGGACAGGGGACATCCTACAATGAGCAGTTCTTC.

This clone was detected only a few times. The chain recombines TRBV18 with TRBJ1-3; the D gene is possibly TRBD1 (5 bases). The CDR3 totals 17 residues. Trimming removed 4 bases from V and 0 bases from J, with 16 bases in between. In germline, CDR1 is KGHSH, CDR2 LQKENI. The CDR3 DNA follows: TGTGCCAGCTCACAACAACCGGGACTTAACTCTGGAAACACCATATATTTT. It translates to CASSQQPGLNSGNTIYF.

Comments on this clone: At one end, the junction sequence differs from germline, possibly due to a read error. The chain carries TRBV7-7 and TRBJ2-2, with D perhaps matching TRBD2 (6 bases). Germline values: CDR1 SSHAT, CDR2 FNYEAQ (reference sequence). This CDR3 region has 14 residues. The CDR3 bases are TGTGCTAGCAGCCCGGGGGAGGTTACCGGGGAGCTGTTTTTT. It codes for CASSPGEVTGELFF.

This chain connects TRBV19 to TRBJ2-7, with TRBD1 as a possible D gene (7 bases). Germline assignment: CDR1 LNHDA and CDR2 SQIVND (reference sequence). The V end was cut by 6 bases, the J end by 4 bases, with 13 bases between. This CDR3 is 13 amino acids long. This chain's CDR3 is CASRAGGNYEQYF. The CDR3 DNA is TGTGCCAGTAGGGCAGGGGGGAATTACGAGCAGTACTTC.

The chain employs TRBV18 and TRBJ2-5; 13 positions agree with TRBD2. The CDR3 sequence is 14 residues long. Germline values: CDR1 KGHSH, CDR2 LQKENI. J was trimmed by 5 bases and V by 8 bases; bases with no gene match: 5. CDR3 nucleotide sequence: TGTGCCAGCACGACTAGCGGGGGGTCCGAGACCCAGTACTTC. This encodes CASTTSGGSETQYF.

V usage is TRBV25-1 and J usage is TRBJ2-3; perhaps TRBD2 as D (6 bases). Germline V gives CDR1 MGHDK, CDR2 SYGVNS. This CDR3 spans 16 amino acids. Trimming pared 2 bases from V and 0 bases from J, leaving 12 bases between. As DNA, the CDR3 is TGTGCCAGCAGTGAACCCGCGGGGTCTAGCACAGATACGCAGTATTTT. Amino acid sequence: CASSEPAGSSTDTQYF.

This clone was seen a handful of times. V gene TRBV10-3 combines with J gene TRBJ2-7, with D perhaps matching TRBD2 (7 bases). The CDR3 has 16 amino acids. The germline CDR1 and CDR2 sequences are ENHRY and SYGVKD. Trimming pared 3 bases from V and 0 bases from J, leaving 15 bases between. The CDR3 protein is CAISDPAGDNSYEQYF. The CDR3 nucleotides read TGTGCCATCAGTGACCCCGCGGGGGACAACTCCTACGAGCAGTACTTC.

The V gene is TRBV19, the J gene TRBJ2-1; 11 positions agree with TRBD1. The CDR3 runs 17 residues. The germline V gene encodes CDR1 LNHDA and CDR2 SQIVND (reference sequence). V shed 7 bases and J 5 bases; nucleotides not matched to a gene: 13. The CDR3 DNA is TGTGCCAGTACCCCAAATGTCCGGGACAGGGGGGACAATGAGCAGTTCTTC. Translating it yields CASTPNVRDRGDNEQFF. Combining the CDR3 with reference TRBV19 and TRBJ2-1 gives the whole variable domain DGGITQSPKYLFRKEGQNVTLSCEQNLNHDAMYWYRQDPGQGLRLIYYSQIVNDFQKGDIAEGYSVSREKKESFPLTVTSAQKNPTAFYLCASTPNVRDRGDNEQFFGPGTRLTVL.